These 14 T cell receptor beta chains share one sample of origin, sequenced in a study of T-cell reconstitution after alpha-beta-depleted transplantation in children. Unique molecular identifiers featured in how the TCRbeta library was prepared. TCRdb re-called the PCR reads through MiXCR, storing one row per CDR3 protein. The sample carries about 210,000 distinct CDR3 sequences, more than 15% recorded once. This material consisted of PBMCs, mostly from graft donor cells, taken 360 days after TCRalphabeta/CD19-depleted stem cell transplant. These receptors were collected from a male patient aged 2-9 years who had a stem cell transplant for acute lymphoblastic leukemia, so the T cells may come from the graft donor.

This clonotype was seen more than once but under ten times. The chain couples TRBV5-1 to TRBJ2-7; a possible D gene is TRBD2 (6 bases). V was trimmed by 4 bases and J by 1 base, leaving 12 bases between them. The CDR3 contains 14 residues. Per germline, CDR1 SGHRS and CDR2 YFSETQ. The CDR3 protein is CASSGAGSSYEQYF. In DNA form, the CDR3 reads TGCGCCAGCAGCGGTGCGGGGAGTTCCTACGAGCAGTACTTC.

The chain joins TRBV12-3 or TRBV12-4 to TRBJ1-1, with no clear D. The CDR3 loop spans 11 amino acids. V was cut by 6 bases and J by 3 bases, with 5 bases left in between. CDR3 amino acids: CASRVDTEAFF. In nucleotides, the CDR3 is TGTGCCAGCAGAGTAGACACTGAAGCTTTCTTT.

This clonotype was seen only a few times. The rearrangement joins TRBV4-3 to TRBJ1-2; D might be TRBD1 (6 bases). CDR3 length: 16 residues. V lost 3 bases to trimming and J lost 7 bases, with 21 bases between them. The germline V gene has CDR1 LGHNA and CDR2 YSLEER. CDR3 loop: CASSQGPGREGGGYTF. In DNA, the CDR3 is TGCGCCAGCAGCCAGGGGCCCGGCAGGGAAGGGGGTGGCTACACCTTC.

This clonotype occurred a few times. V and J are TRBV27 and TRBJ2-7; 7 bases fit TRBD1. CDR1 is MNHEY, CDR2 SMNVEV, per germline (reference sequence). Germline trimming cut 6 bases from V and 5 bases from J; bases unmatched to any gene: 10. The CDR3 consists of 14 residues. Here the CDR3 reads CASRIGQVSNEQYF. DNA for the CDR3: TGTGCCAGCAGAATCGGACAGGTGTCGAACGAGCAGTACTTC.

This clonotype was found many times. The rearrangement uses TRBV6-1 and TRBJ2-3; the match to TRBD2 covers 13 bases. Per the germline V gene, CDR1 is MNHNS and CDR2 is SASEGT. With V trimmed by 6 bases and J by 1 base, 4 bases remained unmatched. The CDR3 covers 16 residues. The CDR3 region has the DNA TGTGCCAGCAGCCTCGGACTAGCGGGGGGCACAGATACGCAGTATTTT. This translates into CASSLGLAGGTDTQYF.

This chain joins TRBV28 and TRBJ2-1; possibly TRBD1 for D (5 bases). CDR3 length equals 11 residues. Germline CDR1 MDHEN, CDR2 SYDVKM. V shed 10 bases and J shed 8 bases, with 12 bases lying between them. Here the CDR3 reads CATRQLYEQFF. The CDR3 DNA sequence: TGTGCCACCCGACAGTTGTATGAGCAGTTCTTC.

This clonotype was found a few times. The chain couples TRBV7-2 to TRBJ2-5; D uncertain. There are 13 residues in the CDR3. V shed 2 bases and J shed 7 bases, with 11 bases lying between them. CDR1 is SGHTA, CDR2 FQGNSA, per germline. The CDR3 region has the DNA TGTGCCAGCAGCTTACTCCGTTCTGGGACCCAGTACTTC. This encodes CASSLLRSGTQYF. The variable domain in full, with the rest retrieved from reference TRBV7-2 and TRBJ2-5, is GAGVSQSPSNKVTEKGKDVELRCDPISGHTALYWYRQSLGQGLEFLIYFQGNSAPDKSGLPSDRFSAERTGGSVSTLTIQRTQQEDSAVYLCASSLLRSGTQYFGPGTRLLVL.

This clonotype was counted between two and nine times. The chain employs TRBV19 and TRBJ1-6, with TRBD1 as a possible D gene (6 bases). The ends were cut back, 4 bases at V and 5 bases at J, with 9 bases in the middle. The CDR3 has 14 residues. Germline loops: CDR1 LNHDA, CDR2 SQIVND (reference sequence). This chain's CDR3 is CASSTGADNSPLHF. DNA for the CDR3: TGTGCCAGTAGTACAGGGGCGGATAATTCACCCCTCCACTTT.

This clonotype has a handful of counts. The chain uses TRBV28 and TRBJ1-5; a weak D match, TRBD1 (5 bases). The germline V gene encodes CDR1 MDHEN and CDR2 SYDVKM. The CDR3 sequence is 17 residues long. Trimming removed 3 bases at V and 0 bases at J, with 15 bases between. The CDR3 DNA reads TGTGCCAGCAGTTTGTTGGGGGACCCTTATAGCAATCAGCCCCAGCATTTT. It codes for CASSLLGDPYSNQPQHF.

The rearrangement uses TRBV27 and TRBJ2-3; 8 bases match TRBD2. Trimming removed 3 bases from V and 4 bases from J; junction bases left unmatched: 6. The length of the CDR3 is 15 residues. The germline V gene encodes CDR1 MNHEY and CDR2 SMNVEV (reference sequence). CDR3 in amino acids: CASSFSGGNADTQYF. The CDR3 DNA reads TGTGCCAGCAGTTTCAGCGGGGGTAATGCAGATACGCAGTATTTT.

This clonotype was recorded a few times. The chain uses TRBV11-2 and TRBJ2-3; D could derive from TRBD1 or TRBD2 (5 bases each). Germline-derived CDR1 and CDR2 are SGHAT and FQNNGV. This CDR3 region has 14 residues. The V end lost 6 bases, the J end lost 4 bases, and 14 bases lay between the germline ends. CDR3 in DNA: TGTGCCAGCAGATTTCCGGGACGTGCAGATACGCAGTATTTT. It codes for CASRFPGRADTQYF.

The chain uses TRBV12-3 or TRBV12-4 and TRBJ1-1; TRBD1 aligns across 12 bases. V was clipped by 8 bases and J by 6 bases; unmatched bases: 7. This CDR3 comprises 14 residues. Written as DNA, the CDR3 is TGTGCCAGCCAGAGGGACAGGGGGCTCCCTGAAGCTTTCTTT. This gives the protein CASQRDRGLPEAFF.

This clonotype was counted between two and nine times. The gene calls are TRBV4-1 and TRBJ2-5, with D tentatively TRBD1 or TRBD2 (5 bases each). V lost 2 bases and J lost 2, with 15 bases in between. In germline, CDR1 is MGHRA, CDR2 YSYEKL. This CDR3 is built from 16 residues. The CDR3 nucleotides are TGCGCCAGCAGCCAATTTCCGGGACCGCCGCAAGAGACCCAGTACTTC. Residues: CASSQFPGPPQETQYF.

CDR3 residues: CASSLDANGEAFF. DNA of the CDR3: TGTGCCAGCAGTTTGGACGCCAACGGTGAAGCTTTCTTT. V usage is TRBV28 and J usage is TRBJ1-1, with D hard to call. The CDR3 is 13 amino acids. Per germline, CDR1 MDHEN and CDR2 SYDVKM. Trimming cost V 3 bases and J 7 bases, with 12 bases left between them.